Listed here are 7 T cell receptor beta chains from one sample, sequenced in a study of beta chain features in type 1 diabetes. Expressed TCRB transcripts were sequenced because the isolated RNA had all been reverse transcribed beforehand. Data came from immunoSEQ multiplex PCR; TCRdb stores just in-frame clones and leaves some out. The sample has 600,000 to 650,000 clones, 15% to 17% seen once. Sequencing used naive CD4+ T cells from blood. The receptor source for this set is a man in his late teens or twenties in good health.

The V and J genes are TRBV27 and TRBJ2-7, with 7 bases that match TRBD2. The CDR3 is 13 residues long. Germline-derived CDR1 and CDR2 are MNHEY and SMNVEV (reference sequence). The V and J ends lost 8 bases and 0 bases, in that order; junction bases with no gene match: 4. This CDR3 reads CASGTTSSYEQYF. The CDR3 DNA reads as TGTGCCAGCGGGACTACCAGCTCCTACGAGCAGTACTTC.

The chain has TRBV7-2 and TRBJ2-5, with D unresolved. Germline V CDR1 and CDR2: SGHTA, FQGNSA. With 5 bases removed from V and 4 bases from J, the gap between germline ends came to 14 bases. The CDR3 has 14 residues. The CDR3 is CASSPVVSSETQYF. Here the CDR3 DNA reads TGTGCCAGCAGCCCAGTGGTCTCATCAGAGACCCAGTACTTC.

This clone turned up a few times. One end of the junction varies from germline; a read error may be responsible. The J gene is TRBJ2-4, the V gene TRBV7-7; D unclear. The CDR3 covers 13 residues. Germline V gene data show CDR1 as SSHAT and CDR2 as FNYEAQ (reference sequence). DNA for the CDR3: TGTGCTAGCAGCGTGAATCCCAAAAACATTCAGTACTTC. This sequence encodes CASSVNPKNIQYF.

The V call is TRBV10-2, the J call TRBJ1-2, with a possible D match to TRBD1 (5 bases). The V gene lost 3 bases and the J gene lost 4 bases, with 15 bases spanning the gap. Germline V gives CDR1 WSHSY, CDR2 SAAADI. The CDR3 runs to 15 residues. CDR3 DNA: TGCGCCAGCAGTGATTCCGGAGGGACCTTCTATGGCTACACCTTC. Translating gives CASSDSGGTFYGYTF.

The chain is built from TRBV10-3 and TRBJ1-1; 10 bases are shared with TRBD1. CDR3 length: 17 amino acids. Unmatched junction bases numbered 13, after V lost 6 bases and J lost 3 bases. Germline CDR1 reads ENHRY; CDR2 reads SYGVKD. The CDR3 DNA reads as TGTGCCATCAGGGACAGGGGGAGTATAAACGAGGACACTGAAGCTTTCTTT. Its protein product is CAIRDRGSINEDTEAFF.

A few counts support this clone. The chain couples TRBV18 to TRBJ2-5; TRBD2 agrees at 9 bases. The length of the CDR3 is 14 residues. CDR1 and CDR2 from the germline V gene are KGHSH and LQKENI. Trimming cost V 3 bases and J 7 bases; bases outside gene matches: 6. The CDR3 DNA sequence: TGTGCCAGCTCACCTGATAGCGGGGGTGTGACCCAGTACTTC. It encodes CASSPDSGGVTQYF.

The rearrangement uses TRBV7-2 and TRBJ2-3, with 9 bases matching TRBD1. Trimming took 5 bases from V and 8 from J; bases not matched to a gene: 8. In germline, CDR1 is SGHTA, CDR2 FQGNSA. The CDR3 length is 14 residues. CDR3 sequence reads: CASSPGQGKGTQYF. The CDR3, as DNA: TGTGCCAGCAGCCCCGGACAGGGGAAGGGTACGCAGTATTTT.